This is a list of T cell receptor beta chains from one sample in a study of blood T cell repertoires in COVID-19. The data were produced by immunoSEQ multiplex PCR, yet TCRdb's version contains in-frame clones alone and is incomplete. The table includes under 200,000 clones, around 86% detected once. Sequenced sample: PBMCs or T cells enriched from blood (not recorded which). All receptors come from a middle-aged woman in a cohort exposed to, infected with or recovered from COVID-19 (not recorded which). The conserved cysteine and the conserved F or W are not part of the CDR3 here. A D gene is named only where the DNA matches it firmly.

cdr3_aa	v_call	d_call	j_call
ASSQVTGTSYSEQY	TRBV4-1	TRBD2	TRBJ2-7
ASSLGYAGGTEAF	TRBV4-1	NA	TRBJ1-1
ASSLDLNQPQH	TRBV11-2	NA	TRBJ1-5
ASSSIIAGGGNEQF	TRBV5-6	TRBD2	TRBJ2-1
ASSGGPEETQY	TRBV6-4	NA	TRBJ2-5
ASRTGNTEAF	TRBV2	NA	TRBJ1-1
ATRNSLNSPLH	TRBV15	NA	TRBJ1-6
ASSDRVGQGADTGELF	TRBV27	TRBD1	TRBJ2-2
AISGQGLPEAF	TRBV10-3	TRBD1	TRBJ1-1
ASSQEVRGTITDTQY	TRBV4-3	NA	TRBJ2-3
ASSLEGGLAYEQY	TRBV11-2	TRBD2	TRBJ2-7
ASSRPQGGSSYEQY	TRBV5-6	NA	TRBJ2-7
ASSQKVRHKVINTEAF	TRBV3-1/TRBV3-2	NA	TRBJ1-1
ASSLRTSANNEQF	TRBV3-1/TRBV3-2	TRBD2	TRBJ2-1
ASSPEDRAPDTQY	TRBV11-3	TRBD1	TRBJ2-3
ASSVPTGPDEKLF	TRBV7-9	TRBD1	TRBJ1-4
ASSPPSGTGISYEQY	TRBV27	TRBD1	TRBJ2-7
ASSLGQGASEQY	TRBV5-1	TRBD1	TRBJ2-7
ASSRTRLDEQF	TRBV12-3/TRBV12-4	TRBD2	TRBJ2-1
ASSLGRGGHGYT	TRBV27	NA	TRBJ1-2
ASSLDARGPYEQY	TRBV5-1	NA	TRBJ2-7
ASGWRGGTEAF	TRBV12-3/TRBV12-4	NA	TRBJ1-1
ASSRDRGYNEKLF	TRBV5-4	TRBD1	TRBJ1-4
ASSLPTPSGSGEQF	TRBV7-9	TRBD2	TRBJ2-1
ASSEEDRGRFDAF	TRBV2	TRBD1	TRBJ1-1
SVLAVNEQF	TRBV29-1	TRBD2	TRBJ2-1
ASSLRSGESEQY	TRBV11-3	NA	TRBJ2-7
ASSPQGSAEKLF	TRBV18	NA	TRBJ1-4
ASSFTWRGGQETQY	TRBV27	NA	TRBJ2-5
ASSFGQGNGYT	TRBV27	NA	TRBJ1-2
ASSVAGGAGGYEQY	TRBV19	TRBD2	TRBJ2-7
ASSAAGRSNTGELF	TRBV10-2	NA	TRBJ2-2
ASTLGAGNEQF	TRBV12-3/TRBV12-4	NA	TRBJ2-1
ARTGTRSYNEQF	TRBV2	NA	TRBJ2-1
ATSGGGGSYEQY	TRBV11-3	NA	TRBJ2-7
ASAPTRGEQF	TRBV19	NA	TRBJ2-1
ASSLSGKVETQY	TRBV6-2/TRBV6-3	TRBD2	TRBJ2-5
ASSPREGSDYGYT	TRBV7-9	NA	TRBJ1-2
ASSRGQGNQPQH	TRBV5-6	NA	TRBJ1-5
ASSLGSRGNIQY	TRBV13	TRBD1	TRBJ2-4
ASSRYGGGSRETQY	TRBV3-1/TRBV3-2	NA	TRBJ2-5
ASSTDRAYEQY	TRBV4-3	TRBD1	TRBJ2-7
ASSYSRGAGYNEQF	TRBV6-6	TRBD2	TRBJ2-1
ASSLGRELWGYGYT	TRBV7-2	NA	TRBJ1-2
ASSQLRRELDNEQF	TRBV3-1/TRBV3-2	TRBD2	TRBJ2-1
ASSLDGRGGQDEQF	TRBV11-3	TRBD2	TRBJ2-1
ASTRQTGTNEQF	TRBV9	NA	TRBJ2-1
ASSLDSQGHYEQY	TRBV11-2	NA	TRBJ2-7
ASSPTGFNEKLF	TRBV7-2	NA	TRBJ1-4
ASSPARLARYNEQF	TRBV3-1/TRBV3-2	TRBD2	TRBJ2-1
ASPGGVYEQY	TRBV18	TRBD2	TRBJ2-7
ASGTGTATSPLH	TRBV12-5	TRBD1	TRBJ1-6
ACSSGSSDTQY	TRBV30	TRBD2	TRBJ2-3
ASSPSRQVRNQPQH	TRBV7-8	NA	TRBJ1-5
ASSIVQGPTDTQY	TRBV19	NA	TRBJ2-3